A selection of T cell receptor beta chains follows, all from one sample in a study of control samples from healthy donors and cancer patients. Libraries were prepared by immunoSEQ multiplex PCR; TCRdb keeps only in-frame clonotypes and omits some of them. The data contain 150,000 or so clones, around 90% of them seen just once; the ten biggest clones take up approximately 1.7%. Sequencing was done on a sample of blood. The receptors were sampled from a man aged 18 to 30 in good health. Each CDR3 is given without its conserved first and last residue. The D gene is left open where the match is weak. Size is stated for part of the rows, as once, few or many counts, or as a class when the clone is expanded.

clone_size v_call d_call cdr3_aa
few TRBV9 TRBD1 ASSVESGGPYEAF
. TRBV4-1 TRBD2 ASSQVLLAGGYGEQF
few TRBV6-5 . ASVGGPGQPQH
. TRBV7-2 TRBD1 ASSLGTGDVRAF
. TRBV6-5 . ASGGGATGELF
. TRBV19 . ASSPAVQDYGYT
. TRBV6-5 TRBD1 ASSSGQAVEQY
. TRBV4-3 TRBD2 ASSPRGLAGGTGELF
once TRBV12-5 TRBD1 ASGLVGQGALGYGYT
. TRBV7-9 TRBD1 ASSPGDRVGEQY
. TRBV7-3 . ASSSLSGTGELF
. TRBV5-1 . ASSREEGYNEQF
. TRBV19 . ASSITGYDGYT
. TRBV30 . AWRPRGTNTEAF
. TRBV4-2 TRBD2 ASSQAPGLAGGYRDYEQY
. TRBV3-1/TRBV3-2 TRBD2 ASSPGGPTAYEQY
. TRBV6-2/TRBV6-3 . ASSPSLGADTQY
. TRBV6-2/TRBV6-3 TRBD1 ASSYPTRGPNTGELF
few TRBV18 TRBD2 ASSPTRGLVNTGELF
. TRBV4-3 . ASSQDSQAGELF
. TRBV5-5 . ASSLSWDKGTGGYT
. TRBV4-3 . ASSHQTPPNTIY
. TRBV3-1/TRBV3-2 . ASSQGRAGANVLT
once TRBV28 . ASSIRQILTEAF
. TRBV5-1 . ASSWTKNTGELF
. TRBV4-1 TRBD1 ASSQVRDSPNYGYT
. TRBV7-2 . ASSFQASGRNQPQH
. TRBV27 . ASSLQTASSYNSPLH
. TRBV28 . ASSRTGSGGNTIY
. TRBV5-8 . ASSPLGGQGVLDSYEQY
. TRBV28 . ASSTGQNTGELF
. TRBV5-6 . ASSTQGYNQPQH
. TRBV12-5 . ASGLAQRNYGYT
. TRBV18 . ASRGGGDTEAF
. TRBV28 . ASSLGGRGLSYRAETQY
. TRBV12-3/TRBV12-4 . ASSLESNSPLH
. TRBV30 . AWKLGRTNTEAF
once TRBV5-4 . ASSPGGTTDTQY
. TRBV11-1 . ASSPGPIEAF